The rows below give T cell receptor beta chains drawn from one sample of a study of control samples from healthy donors and cancer patients. Repertoires were generated with immunoSEQ multiplex PCR, while TCRdb's copy carries only in-frame clones and drops some. This table has around 23,000 clones, around 85% appearing once. The sequencing input was PBMCs. These TCRs come from a man aged 60 to 75 with head and neck cancer. Both conserved end residues are part of each CDR3.

j_gene | v_gene | CDR3aa
TRBJ2-1 | TRBV6-1 | CASSALTSGSYNEQFF
TRBJ2-3 | TRBV9 | CASSVEQGTYTQYF
TRBJ2-7 | TRBV11-2 | CASSLADSLFEEQYF
TRBJ1-2 | TRBV6-1 | CASSEGGQGGMIREGYTF
TRBJ2-1 | TRBV3-1/TRBV3-2 | CASSLVGGAGGYNEQFF
TRBJ1-3 | TRBV25-1 | CASSEWSAGGNTIYF
TRBJ1-5 | TRBV25-1 | CASSDLQWKAQHF
TRBJ2-2 | TRBV19 | CASSIQGATGELFF
TRBJ2-7 | TRBV10-3 | CAISEGEGGHPSYEQYF
TRBJ1-4 | TRBV29-1 | CSGLLPGQGEKLFF
TRBJ2-1 | TRBV5-4 | CASSLSVSSLGEQFF
TRBJ1-1 | TRBV30 | CAWRMNTEAFF
TRBJ2-3 | TRBV28 | CASSSGQGSDTQYF
TRBJ2-1 | TRBV6-2/TRBV6-3 | CATSSYEQFF
TRBJ1-1 | TRBV2 | CASRMTPGQLNTEAFF
TRBJ2-2 | TRBV30 | CAWSRERELFF
TRBJ1-1 | TRBV6-1 | CASSDLGLGGNTEAFF
TRBJ2-3 | TRBV27 | CASSLYSGRDGDTQYF
TRBJ1-2 | TRBV6-6 | CASSYSADRFFGYTF
TRBJ2-1 | TRBV10-2 | CASRAQALSYNEQFF
TRBJ2-5 | TRBV28 | CASSLGAAAGGTQYF
TRBJ1-1 | TRBV5-6 | CASSLDGTGGRTEAFF
TRBJ1-1 | TRBV27 | CASSWGVNTEAFF
TRBJ1-1 | TRBV4-2 | CASSQVHVNTEAFF
TRBJ1-6 | TRBV7-9 | CASNPGQLNSPLHF
TRBJ1-1 | TRBV2 | CASRTLNTEAFF
TRBJ2-1 | TRBV10-3 | CAISVAGRVNEQFF
TRBJ1-6 | TRBV4-2 | CASSRENSPLHF
TRBJ2-1 | TRBV7-3 | CASSLGPGTSYNEQFF
TRBJ1-2 | TRBV6-5 | CASSYDRSFYGYTF
TRBJ1-2 | TRBV5-1 | CASSLATAGNYGYTF
TRBJ1-1 | TRBV25-1 | CASSEGMTGSEAFF
TRBJ2-3 | TRBV5-1 | CASSSAGVGTDTQYF
TRBJ2-2 | TRBV9 | CASSSEGTAITSGVTPGELFF
TRBJ2-1 | TRBV7-3 | CASSTDRANEQFF
TRBJ2-7 | TRBV25-1 | CAPRGQGTGYEQYF
TRBJ1-4 | TRBV19 | CASSANREKLFF
TRBJ1-6 | TRBV30 | CAWRAGTLEWNSPLHF
TRBJ2-1 | TRBV15 | CATSTTSGRAGEQFF
TRBJ1-4 | TRBV7-9 | CASSLYRITTNEKLFF
TRBJ2-5 | TRBV5-4 | CASSHSLGAQETQYF
TRBJ2-2 | TRBV11-2 | CASSLDWGNTGELFF
TRBJ1-4 | TRBV5-1 | CASSLARQATNEKLFF